This TCR beta chain was identified in a study of blood T cell repertoires in COVID-19. Study details: Samples came from the United States, Italy and Spain, spanning acute and convalescent COVID-19. From T cells, B-cell-depleted T cells, or PBMCs came the material, which was cDNA or gDNA.

Allocation to cohorts depended on clinical history reported by the participants. The study counted Cohort 3 donors as recovered given two negative PCRs, clearance, or symptom resolution. TCRdb's copy holds only in-frame clones and misses some; the assay was immunoSEQ multiplex PCR. The sample includes under 150,000 clones, 65% to 90% seen only once; the top ten take less than 2.5%. Germline-derived CDR1 and CDR2 are LNHDA and SQIVND (reference sequence). With 2 bases clipped from V and 6 bases from J, the junction kept 7 bases outside the gene matches. The CDR3 loop spans 16 amino acids. The receptor's source is a woman between 50 and 59 years old who had recovered from COVID-19. The chain employs TRBV19 and TRBJ1-5; 10 nucleotides agree with TRBD1. Sequenced sample: PBMCs or T cells enriched from blood (not recorded which). For the CDR3, the DNA is TGTGCCAGTAGTATAACGACAGGGGGCCGGGGTCAGCCCCAGCATTTT. Encoded protein: CASSITTGGRGQPQHF.